This passage covers 32 T cell receptor beta chains from one sample sequenced in a study of cytomegalovirus exposure and HLA in healthy donors. Both 60 Vbeta primers and 13 Jbeta primers went into the PCR. Clones were read by immunoSEQ multiplex PCR, and TCRdb kept only the in-frame ones, dropping some. Altogether 100,000 or so clones are present, over 12% being singletons, with the ten largest covering 0.83%. Material for sequencing was PBMCs. These receptors were taken from a female donor in good health and CMV-seronegative.

The chain has TRBV7-2 and TRBJ2-7; a possible D gene is TRBD2 (6 bases). CDR3 length: 16 residues. Germline CDR1 SGHTA, CDR2 FQGNSA. Trimming pared 5 bases from V and 4 bases from J, leaving 21 bases between. In nucleotides, the CDR3 is TGTGCCAGCAGCCGACCTCCGTCCGGGAGCGTATACGAGCAGTACTTC. Translation: CASSRPPSGSVYEQYF.

In this sample, this clone turned up a few times. The rearrangement links TRBV9 to TRBJ1-2; 7 nucleotides agree with TRBD1. This CDR3 is built from 13 residues. Germline CDR1 is SGDLS and CDR2 is YYNGEE. Trimming at V came to 4 bases and at J to 7 bases, leaving 7 bases not matched to a gene. CDR3 loop: CASSSETGSGYTF. The CDR3 coding sequence is TGTGCCAGCAGCTCCGAGACAGGGTCTGGCTACACCTTC.

This clone has only a few counts. The J gene is TRBJ2-1, the V gene TRBV20-1; D unresolved. The CDR3 sequence is 11 residues long. Deletions cut 4 bases from V and 7 bases from J, with 8 bases between. CDR1 DFQATT and CDR2 SNEGSKA come from the germline V gene (reference sequence). The CDR3 loop reads CSATSFNEQFF. CDR3 DNA sequence: TGCAGTGCTACTAGTTTTAATGAGCAGTTCTTC.

A few counts support this clone. The chain couples TRBV11-2 to TRBJ2-5, with TRBD1 matching 11 bases. The CDR3 length is 14 residues. CDR1 SGHAT and CDR2 FQNNGV come from the germline V gene. With 5 bases clipped from V and 4 bases from J, the junction kept 3 bases outside the gene matches. CDR3 amino acids: CASSLDRGRETQYF. CDR3 coding DNA: TGTGCCAGCAGCCTGGACAGGGGGCGAGAGACCCAGTACTTC.

This clone was seen more than once but under ten times. The rearrangement links TRBV6-5 to TRBJ1-5; no firm D call. V gave up 0 bases and J gave up 2 bases, with 8 bases separating them. Germline CDR1 reads MNHEY; CDR2 reads SVGAGI. The CDR3 extends over 15 amino acids. CDR3 sequence reads: CASSYSVRGNQPQHF. CDR3 bases: TGTGCCAGCAGTTACTCGGTGCGTGGCAATCAGCCCCAGCATTTT.

The J gene is TRBJ1-2, the V gene TRBV4-1; D possibly corresponds to TRBD1 (5 bases). Germline lookup yields CDR1 MGHRA and CDR2 YSYEKL. The CDR3 has 14 residues. V was pared by 0 bases and J by 2 bases, with 7 bases between. CDR3 region: CASSQEGHNYGYTF. As DNA, the CDR3 is TGCGCCAGCAGCCAAGAGGGGCACAACTATGGCTACACCTTC.

The gene calls are TRBV7-9 and TRBJ2-7; possible D gene TRBD1, 6 bases. The CDR3 has 14 amino acids. V lost 5 bases, J lost 2 bases, and 13 bases lay in between. Germline CDR1 is SEHNR and CDR2 is FQNEAQ (reference sequence). This chain's CDR3 is CASSPRTETYEQYF. In nucleotides, the CDR3 is TGTGCCAGCAGCCCCCGGACAGAAACCTACGAGCAGTACTTC.

The chain combines TRBV27 with TRBJ2-7, with a weak D call TRBD2 (6 bases). This CDR3 is built from 15 residues. Germline V gene lookup returns CDR1 MNHEY and CDR2 SMNVEV (reference sequence). The V gene lost 0 bases and the J gene lost 6 bases, with 15 bases spanning the gap. The CDR3 loop is CASSLSSSATLEQYF. In DNA, the CDR3 is TGTGCCAGCAGTTTATCGTCTAGCGCGACGCTCGAGCAGTACTTC.

This clone appeared a few times. The chain carries TRBV15 and TRBJ2-5; 11 nucleotides align to TRBD2. This CDR3 is 16 amino acids long. Germline V CDR1 and CDR2: LNHNV, YYDKDF (reference sequence). V shed 0 bases, J shed 5 bases, and the junction held 5 bases outside the gene matches. DNA for the CDR3: TGTGCCACCAGCAGAGAGCCTAGCGGGAGGTCTGAGACCCAGTACTTC. Amino acids: CATSREPSGRSETQYF.

This clone has more than one count but fewer than ten. Other DNA sequences in this specimen translate into the identical CDR3. The chain joins TRBV7-9 to TRBJ1-1, with 11 positions matching TRBD1. There are 16 residues in the CDR3. Germline CDR1 is SEHNR and CDR2 is FQNEAQ (reference sequence). The V and J ends lost 5 bases and 7 bases, in that order; junction bases with no gene match: 12. The CDR3 here is CASSARTGGSRYEAFF. The CDR3 bases are TGTGCCAGCAGCGCCAGGACAGGGGGCTCCCGATATGAAGCTTTCTTT.

This clone has only a few counts. The chain joins TRBV30 to TRBJ2-5; 8 positions match TRBD2. Germline V CDR1 and CDR2: GTSNPN, SVGIG (reference sequence). The CDR3 runs 15 residues. After removal of 4 bases from V and 2 bases from J, the junction contained 9 bases not matched to a gene. The CDR3 sequence: CAWTRAGAVQETQYF. The DNA for the CDR3 is TGTGCCTGGACCCGAGCGGGAGCGGTTCAAGAGACCCAGTACTTC.

This clone came up a few times. The genes are TRBV7-2 and TRBJ1-1; D gene unclear. The CDR3 runs 14 residues. The V gene's germline CDR1 is SGHTA and CDR2 FQGNSA. With 5 bases removed from V and 0 bases from J, the gap between germline ends came to 10 bases. CDR3 sequence reads: CASSNGVLNTEAFF. CDR3 DNA: TGTGCCAGCAGCAACGGGGTTCTGAACACTGAAGCTTTCTTT.

This clone came up a few times. Here the CDR3 reads CASSFLGGRRMSGANVLTF. The CDR3 DNA sequence: TGCGCCAGCAGCTTCTTGGGGGGGCGCAGGATGTCTGGGGCCAACGTCCTGACTTTC. V usage is TRBV4-1 and J usage is TRBJ2-6; possible D gene TRBD2, 7 bases. The CDR3 extends over 19 amino acids. Germline loops: CDR1 MGHRA, CDR2 YSYEKL. V was clipped by 5 bases and J by 1 base, with 21 bases between them.

This clone was observed a few times. The genes are TRBV5-6 and TRBJ2-7, with 8 bases lining up with TRBD2. Germline CDR1 reads SGHDT; CDR2 reads YYEEEE. V dropped 1 base and J dropped 3; count of bases not matched to a gene: 9. CDR3 length equals 16 residues. The CDR3 here is CASSLWGGTSLYEQYF. The CDR3 DNA is TGTGCCAGCAGCTTGTGGGGGGGGACTAGTCTCTACGAGCAGTACTTC.

This chain joins TRBV21-1 and TRBJ1-2; TRBD1, as called in the table, went unchecked against the DNA. TRBV21-1 counts as a pseudogene. The CDR3 sequence is 14 residues long. The CDR3 loop reads CARGICGTDYGYTF. The CDR3 DNA follows: TGTGCCCGAGGGATTTGCGGGACAGATTATGGCTACACCTTC.

Only a few counts were recorded for this clone. V usage is TRBV29-1 and J usage is TRBJ1-2; TRBD1 matches at 7 bases. The germline V gene has CDR1 SQVTM and CDR2 ANQGSEA. The CDR3 sequence is 12 residues long. V lost 6 bases to trimming and J lost 4 bases; unmatched junction nucleotides: 5. Written as DNA, the CDR3 is TGCAGCGTCAGGGGGGAAGTCTATGGCTACACCTTC. Translating it yields CSVRGEVYGYTF. The variable domain in full, completed from reference TRBV29-1 and TRBJ1-2, reads SAVISQKPSRDICQRGTSLTIQCQVDSQVTMMFWYRQQPGQSLTLIATANQGSEATYESGFVIDKFPISRPNLTFSTLTVSNMSPEDSSIYLCSVRGEVYGYTFGSGTRLTVV.

The rearrangement uses TRBV6-1 and TRBJ1-5, with 7 bases matching TRBD1. The CDR3 length is 14 residues. J lost 4 bases, V lost 4 bases, and 4 bases had no gene match. Per the germline V gene, CDR1 is MNHNS and CDR2 is SASEGT. In nucleotides, the CDR3 is TGTGCCAGCAGTGCCGGGACAGCGAATCAGCCCCAGCATTTT. This encodes CASSAGTANQPQHF.

This clone was counted a few times. The V gene is TRBV5-1, the J gene TRBJ1-2, with D perhaps matching TRBD1 (5 bases). This CDR3 is built from 14 residues. Germline V CDR1 and CDR2: SGHRS, YFSETQ. The V gene lost 0 bases and the J gene lost 6 bases, with 12 bases spanning the gap. This CDR3 reads CASSLEQGADGYTF. Here the CDR3 DNA reads TGCGCCAGCAGCTTGGAACAAGGGGCAGATGGCTACACCTTC.

This clone showed up just a few times. The CDR3 nucleotides read TGTGCCAGTAGTGCAGGGACTGGGGCCAACGTCCTGACTTTC. Translated, it gives CASSAGTGANVLTF. The rearrangement uses TRBV19 and TRBJ2-6; tentatively, D is TRBD1 (5 bases). The V gene's germline CDR1 is LNHDA and CDR2 SQIVND (reference sequence). V lost 5 bases, J lost 2 bases, and 7 bases lay in between. CDR3 size: 14 residues. The full variable domain, with the rest looked up from reference TRBV19 and TRBJ2-6, is DGGITQSPKYLFRKEGQNVTLSCEQNLNHDAMYWYRQDPGQGLRLIYYSQIVNDFQKGDIAEGYSVSREKKESFPLTVTSAQKNPTAFYLCASSAGTGANVLTFGAGSRLTVL.

The CDR3 here is CASSREQGAHEQYF. CDR3 bases: TGTGCCAGCAGCAGGGAACAGGGGGCCCACGAGCAGTACTTC. The chain carries TRBV5-6 and TRBJ2-7; 9 nucleotides match TRBD1. Germline V gene data show CDR1 as SGHDT and CDR2 as YYEEEE. The CDR3 has 14 amino acids. V trimming: 4 bases; J trimming: 5 bases; junction bases outside the gene matches: 7.

V gene TRBV9 combines with J gene TRBJ2-5; 15 nucleotides agree with TRBD2. There are 18 residues in the CDR3. The J segment lost 4 bases and the V segment lost 0 bases, leaving 7 bases of the junction unmatched. The germline gives CDR1 SGDLS, CDR2 YYNGEE. The CDR3 region is CASSVGTSGGARRETQYF. The CDR3 region has the DNA TGTGCCAGCAGCGTAGGGACTAGCGGGGGGGCGAGGCGAGAGACCCAGTACTTC.

The sample holds one count of this clone. J is TRBJ2-7 and V is TRBV27; TRBD2 agrees at 7 bases. The CDR3 extends over 15 amino acids. The V gene's germline CDR1 is MNHEY and CDR2 SMNVEV (reference sequence). V was pared by 5 bases and J by 4 bases, with 11 bases of the junction left unmatched. This CDR3 is CASSPGRAGIYEQYF. As DNA, the CDR3 is TGTGCCAGCAGTCCGGGGAGGGCAGGGATATACGAGCAGTACTTC.

This clone appeared many times. This sequence joins TRBV6-6 and TRBJ1-2; 7 bases are shared with TRBD1. V shed 5 bases, J shed 4 bases, and the junction held 7 bases outside the gene matches. This CDR3 contains 14 residues. Germline-derived CDR1 and CDR2 are MNHNY and SVGAGI (reference sequence). The CDR3 DNA sequence: TGTGCCAGCAGTCTGGTACAGGGGAGCTATGGCTACACCTTC. Protein sequence: CASSLVQGSYGYTF.

This clone has only a few counts. This chain links TRBV6-6 with TRBJ2-7; 7 bases line up with TRBD1. CDR1 and CDR2 from the germline V gene are MNHNY and SVGAGI (reference sequence). CDR3 length: 14 amino acids. Losses at the gene ends were 7 bases for V and 3 bases for J; bases not matched to a gene: 9. This CDR3 is CASTPGQYYYEQYF. CDR3 DNA sequence: TGTGCCAGCACCCCGGGACAGTACTACTACGAGCAGTACTTC.

The chain has TRBV7-6 and TRBJ1-4, with D possibly matching TRBD1 (5 bases). This CDR3 comprises 18 residues. The V gene's germline CDR1 is SGHVS and CDR2 FNYEAQ. V was trimmed by 3 bases and J by 2 bases, leaving 19 bases between them. The CDR3 reads CASSFGYKRGSTNEKLFF. The CDR3 nucleotides are TGTGCCAGCAGCTTCGGGTATAAAAGGGGTAGCACTAATGAAAAACTGTTTTTT.

This clone was observed a few times. One junction end does not reproduce the germline sequence, and a read error may be involved. The chain recombines TRBV7-2 with TRBJ1-1, with D unclear. Germline lookup yields CDR1 SGHTA and CDR2 FQGNSA. This CDR3 is 12 amino acids long. CDR3 nucleotides: TGTGCCAGCAGCTTATCTTCCCTCTCGGTCCAATTT. Its translation is CASSLSSLSVQF.

V gene TRBV2 combines with J gene TRBJ2-5; TRBD1 is a possible D gene (5 bases). V was cut by 2 bases and J by 5 bases, with 12 bases left in between. From germline, CDR1 is SNHLY and CDR2 FYNNEI. CDR3 size: 14 residues. For the CDR3, the DNA is TGTGCCAGCAGTGAAAAAGGGGCGAGGGAGACCCAGTACTTC. It codes for CASSEKGARETQYF.

As to this clone: One junction end disagrees with the germline gene, perhaps due to a read error. Other DNA sequences within the sample encode an identical CDR3. The chain has TRBV2 and TRBJ2-5, with D possibly being TRBD1 (5 bases). This CDR3 contains 13 residues. Germline lookup yields CDR1 SNHLY and CDR2 FYNNEI. The CDR3 DNA follows: TGCGCCAGCAGTGATCAGGGATTGGAGACCCAGTACTTC. This codes for CASSDQGLETQYF.

This clone was seen more than once but under ten times. J is TRBJ2-5 and V is TRBV11-2, with a possible D match to TRBD2 (7 bases). V shed 1 base and J shed 2 bases, with 17 bases lying between them. The germline V gene encodes CDR1 SGHAT and CDR2 FQNNGV. The CDR3 loop spans 17 amino acids. CDR3 DNA sequence: TGTGCCAGCAGCTTAGTGCGTTGGGGGGGCGATCAAGAGACCCAGTACTTC. Its protein product is CASSLVRWGGDQETQYF.

This clone was picked up a small number of times. V usage is TRBV6-4 and J usage is TRBJ2-5, with 8 bases that match TRBD2. J was trimmed by 2 bases and V by 6 bases; bases with no gene match: 8. Germline assignment: CDR1 MRHNA and CDR2 SNTAGT. This CDR3 contains 15 residues. CDR3 protein: CASSSEAGGQETQYF. The CDR3 nucleotides read TGTGCCAGCAGCTCGGAGGCGGGGGGTCAAGAGACCCAGTACTTC.

This clone was observed a handful of times. The chain carries TRBV4-3 and TRBJ2-3; D remains unclear. The CDR3 sequence is 18 residues long. Germline CDR1 and CDR2: LGHNA and YSLEER. V lost 0 bases, J lost 2 bases, and 18 bases lay in between. CDR3 bases: TGCGCCAGCAGCCAAGATCCCCAGCGCCCAATCCTCACAGATACGCAGTATTTT. It specifies CASSQDPQRPILTDTQYF.

The table lists this clone with a few counts. The chain recombines TRBV7-9 with TRBJ1-1; no clear D gene. The CDR3 has 14 amino acids. In germline, CDR1 is SEHNR, CDR2 FQNEAQ (reference sequence). V shed 2 bases and J shed 2 bases, with 9 bases lying between them. The CDR3 DNA reads as TGTGCCAGCAGCTTAACCCCCAGAAACACTGAAGCTTTCTTT. Translating it yields CASSLTPRNTEAFF.